This TCR beta chain was captured by sequencing in a study of identical twins. TCRdb reanalysed the 5' RACE reads using MiXCR and keeps one entry per CDR3 protein. The top ten clones hold under 0.35% of a sample with 1.5 million to 2 million distinct CDR3 sequences, around 29% of them seen once. This clonotype was seen ten or more times. The CDR3 covers 13 residues. The J segment lost 4 bases and the V segment lost 7 bases, leaving 6 bases of the junction unmatched. The germline V gene encodes CDR1 SQVTM and CDR2 ANQGSEA. The TCR was taken from a newborn girl in good health. J is TRBJ2-7 and V is TRBV29-1; the match to TRBD2 covers 11 bases. Sequenced: cord blood. In DNA, the CDR3 is TGCAGCGCGACGACTAGCGGGGAGTACGAGCAGTACTTC. Amino acid sequence: CSATTSGEYEQYF.